Here is one T cell receptor (beta chain) with its context. Profiled with immunoSEQ multiplex PCR; TCRdb holds only in-frame clones, not every one. The table lists 250,000 to 350,000 clones, about 90% of them singletons. From germline, CDR1 is MDHEN and CDR2 SYDVKM. The CDR3 consists of 14 residues. J was trimmed by 2 bases and V by 7 bases; bases with no gene match: 6. This record belongs to a study of blood T cell repertoires in COVID-19. The chain employs TRBV28 and TRBJ2-7; TRBD1 matches 9 bases. The clonotype originates from a woman in her late teens or twenties with acute COVID-19. Sample: PBMCs or T cells enriched from blood (not recorded which). CDR3 sequence reads: CASTPGQGAYEQYF. In nucleotides, the CDR3 is TGTGCCAGCACCCCGGGACAGGGAGCCTACGAGCAGTACTTC.